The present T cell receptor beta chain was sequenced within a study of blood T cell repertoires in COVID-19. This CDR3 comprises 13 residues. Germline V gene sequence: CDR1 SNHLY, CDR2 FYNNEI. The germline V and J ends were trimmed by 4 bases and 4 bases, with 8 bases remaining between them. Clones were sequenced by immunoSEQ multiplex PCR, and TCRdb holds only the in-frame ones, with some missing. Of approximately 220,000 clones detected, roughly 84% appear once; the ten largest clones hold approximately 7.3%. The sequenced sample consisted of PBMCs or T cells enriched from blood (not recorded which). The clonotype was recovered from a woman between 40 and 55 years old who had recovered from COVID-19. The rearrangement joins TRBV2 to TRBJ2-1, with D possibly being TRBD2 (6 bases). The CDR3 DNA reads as TGTGCCAGCAGTGGGGACTCTTACAATGAGCAGTTCTTC. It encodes CASSGDSYNEQFF.